Included here is one T cell receptor beta chain sequence, with context. This sample is part of a study of blood T cell repertoires in COVID-19. Study background: Samples taken during acute and convalescent COVID-19 were collected in the United States, Italy and Spain. T cells, B-cell-depleted T cells, or PBMCs provided the cDNA or gDNA that served as material.

Original handling: Scientists estimated how many nucleated cells there were by amplifying reference gene primers. Profiled with immunoSEQ multiplex PCR; TCRdb holds only in-frame clones, not every one. V and J calls and clone size are those listed in that table; D and trimming were worked out from the DNA. The sample has 450,000 to 500,000 clones, around 90% seen once. The V end was cut by 2 bases, the J end by 8 bases, with 4 bases between. This CDR3 spans 11 amino acids. Germline loops: CDR1 SGHTS, CDR2 YDEGEE. The sequenced sample was PBMCs or T cells enriched from blood (not recorded which). This clonotype originated in a woman between 18 and 29 years old who had recovered from COVID-19. V and J are TRBV5-8 and TRBJ1-4, with D uncertain. The CDR3 DNA is TGTGCCAGCAGCTTATCGGAAAAACTGTTTTTT. The encoded protein is CASSLSEKLFF.